This T cell receptor (beta chain) comes out of a study of pediatric ulcerative colitis. Study-wide background: Disease was pancolitis in about 7 and left-sided in two, histology-confirmed.

General study results and limits: Acute severe colitis showed lower rectal diversity from clonal expansions.

Clones were read by immunoSEQ multiplex PCR, and TCRdb kept only the in-frame ones, dropping some. The sample includes roughly 45,000 clones, under 80% seen only once; the top ten take 3% to 4.5%. Concerning this clone itself: As yet, its antigen is unknown.

The rectum was sampled with one to two pinch biopsies at colonoscopy. No immunosuppressive drugs were given to ulcerative colitis patients before diagnostic colonoscopy. The ends lost 3 bases at V and 2 bases at J; junction bases unmatched: 11. The CDR3 sequence is 19 residues long. CDR1 and CDR2 (germline): MDHEN, SYDVKM. Sequenced: gut tissue. The clonotype comes from a girl between 5 and 17 years old with moderate ulcerative colitis. The chain recombines TRBV28 with TRBJ2-1, with 12 nucleotides matching TRBD2. The CDR3 protein is CASSFLGGGTSGPYNEQFF. CDR3 bases: TGTGCCAGCAGTTTCTTGGGGGGAGGGACTAGCGGGCCCTACAATGAGCAGTTCTTC.